The 20 T cell receptor beta chains reported below all come from one sample, sequenced in a study of CD4+ T cells in melanoma. Assay: immunoSEQ multiplex PCR; the TCRdb copy retains only in-frame clones and omits some. The sample consists of more than 8,000 clones, 64% of them appearing once. Sequencing was carried out using cells from a culture (not recorded whether cultured in vitro). These receptors all stem from a human donor with melanoma.

The J gene is TRBJ1-1, the V gene TRBV5-4; no firm D call. The CDR3 is made up of 14 amino acids. The V end lost 0 bases, the J end lost 6 bases, and 12 bases lay between the germline ends. Germline-derived CDR1 and CDR2 are SGHNT and YYREEE (reference sequence). The CDR3 region has the DNA TGTGCCAGCAGCTTGGCCCGGGGTGTCCCTGAAGCTTTCTTT. As protein: CASSLARGVPEAFF.

This clone was detected a few times. V and J are TRBV6-1 and TRBJ1-5; no clear D gene. CDR3 length: 15 residues. Trimming shortened V by 7 bases and J by 5 bases, and 18 bases separated the two germline ends. CDR1 MNHNS and CDR2 SASEGT come from the germline V gene. Here the CDR3 reads CASKVGLSTDQPQHF. In nucleotides, the CDR3 is TGTGCCAGCAAGGTGGGCCTTAGCACCGATCAGCCCCAGCATTTT.

The rearrangement joins TRBV18 to TRBJ2-1; D is uncertain. The CDR3 runs to 15 residues. V was pared by 6 bases and J by 4 bases, with 16 bases between. Per germline, CDR1 KGHSH and CDR2 LQKENI. As DNA, the CDR3 is TGTGCCAGCTCCGCCGCGGCTACCCGATACAATGAGCAGTTCTTC. Encoded protein: CASSAAATRYNEQFF.

The chain combines TRBV5-1 with TRBJ1-1; D unresolved. Germline CDR1 is SGHRS and CDR2 is YFSETQ. V lost 6 bases, J lost 5 bases, and 20 bases lay in between. The CDR3 has 15 amino acids. CDR3 DNA: TGCGCCAGCAATGTCGGAAACAGTTTGGGGACTGAAGCTTTCTTT. It encodes CASNVGNSLGTEAFF.

The rearrangement uses TRBV18 and TRBJ2-5; 9 bases align to TRBD2. This CDR3 has 14 amino acids. The ends lost 1 base at V and 3 bases at J; junction bases unmatched: 0. CDR1 is KGHSH, CDR2 LQKENI, per germline. The CDR3 loop is CASSPQRGEETQYF. As DNA, the CDR3 is TGTGCCAGCTCACCACAGCGGGGGGAAGAGACCCAGTACTTC.

The chain joins TRBV10-1 to TRBJ2-3; TRBD2 aligns across 11 bases. This CDR3 has 17 amino acids. Germline-derived CDR1 and CDR2 are WNHNN and SYGVQD (reference sequence). Losses at the gene ends were 3 bases for V and 6 bases for J; bases not matched to a gene: 11. The CDR3 region is CASSEGGLAGGRDTQYF. The CDR3 DNA reads as TGCGCCAGCAGTGAAGGTGGGCTAGCGGGGGGAAGGGATACGCAGTATTTT.

The chain carries TRBV18 and TRBJ1-4; D is unresolved. V gave up 6 bases and J gave up 0 bases, with 11 bases separating them. Germline V gene lookup returns CDR1 KGHSH and CDR2 LQKENI. This CDR3 is 15 amino acids long. The CDR3 spells CASSGQNPTNEKLFF. The CDR3 coding sequence is TGTGCCAGCTCTGGGCAGAATCCAACTAATGAAAAACTGTTTTTT.

Only a few counts were recorded for this clone. V and J are TRBV30 and TRBJ1-3, with D unresolved. Trimming stripped 3 bases from V and 2 bases from J, with 17 bases between. CDR3 size: 16 residues. Germline V gene sequence: CDR1 GTSNPN, CDR2 SVGIG (reference sequence). The CDR3 sequence: CAWRSRPIRPGNTIYF. The CDR3 DNA reads TGTGCCTGGAGGTCCCGACCGATCCGGCCTGGAAACACCATATATTTT.

The chain joins TRBV7-2 to TRBJ1-1; TRBD1 might be the D (5 bases). Germline lookup yields CDR1 SGHTA and CDR2 FQGNSA. The length of the CDR3 is 13 residues. Trimming took off 4 bases at V and 10 bases at J, with 16 bases between the two ends. CDR3 nucleotide sequence: TGTGCCAGCAGCTGGCCAGGGCTTAAGTCAGCTTTCTTT. The encoded protein is CASSWPGLKSAFF.

This clone has more than one count but fewer than ten. The chain combines TRBV11-2 with TRBJ1-1; 7 nucleotides agree with TRBD1. In germline, CDR1 is SGHAT, CDR2 FQNNGV. Trimming at V came to 5 bases and at J to 5 bases, leaving 8 bases not matched to a gene. This CDR3 spans 14 amino acids. The CDR3 protein is CASSPQGRNTEAFF. DNA for the CDR3: TGTGCCAGCAGCCCACAGGGGCGGAATACTGAAGCTTTCTTT.

This chain connects TRBV5-1 to TRBJ2-1, with 8 bases fitting TRBD2. Unmatched junction bases numbered 7, after V lost 4 bases and J lost 4 bases. This CDR3 has 15 amino acids. Germline V CDR1 and CDR2: SGHRS, YFSETQ. The CDR3 protein is CASSRAGATYNEQFF. The CDR3 coding sequence is TGCGCCAGCAGCCGAGCGGGGGCTACGTACAATGAGCAGTTCTTC.

In its sample, this clone was seen a few times. The chain uses TRBV18 and TRBJ1-1, with 9 bases identical to TRBD1. Trimming at V came to 7 bases and at J to 6 bases, leaving 9 bases not matched to a gene. In germline, CDR1 is KGHSH, CDR2 LQKENI. The CDR3 has 14 residues. CDR3 DNA: TGTGCCAGCTTCTCCGGGACAGGGAGGGCTGAAGCTTTCTTT. Its protein product is CASFSGTGRAEAFF.

The V call is TRBV7-2, the J call TRBJ1-1; no definite D call. The CDR3 has 15 residues. Germline V gene data show CDR1 as SGHTA and CDR2 as FQGNSA. V was shortened by 4 bases and J by 0 bases, with 12 bases between the two germline ends. In nucleotides, the CDR3 is TGTGCCAGCAGCTCAGCCGCCAGTATGAACACTGAAGCTTTCTTT. Its translation is CASSSAASMNTEAFF.

The rearrangement links TRBV7-9 to TRBJ2-5, with D perhaps matching TRBD1 (5 bases). The DNA end is a closer match to TRBJ2-7, so the J assignment may be wrong. This CDR3 region has 14 residues. CDR1 is SEHNR and CDR2 is FQNEAQ in the germline V gene (reference sequence). In DNA, the CDR3 is TGTGCCAGCACCATGTCCCAGGGTTCCTACGAGCAGTACTTC. Translating gives CASTMSQGSYEQYF.

The chain joins TRBV6-1 to TRBJ2-1, with D maybe TRBD2 (5 bases). Trimming removed 4 bases from V and 9 bases from J, with 19 bases in between. The CDR3 runs to 15 residues. CDR1 and CDR2 from the germline V gene are MNHNS and SASEGT. The CDR3 DNA reads TGTGCCAGCAGTGGCCTTGGGTGGGGAAGCGGTGAGCAGTTCTTC. It yields the protein CASSGLGWGSGEQFF.

This clone was counted between two and nine times. This chain joins TRBV18 and TRBJ2-7, with 7 positions matching TRBD1. The V gene's germline CDR1 is KGHSH and CDR2 LQKENI. The CDR3 totals 12 residues. The V segment lost 6 bases and the J segment 6 bases; nucleotides outside the gene matches: 5. Here the CDR3 reads CASSTTGTEQYF. Written as DNA, the CDR3 is TGTGCCAGCTCGACGACAGGGACCGAGCAGTACTTC.

This chain joins TRBV23-1 and TRBJ2-7; TRBD2 might be the D (5 bases). TRBV23-1 is treated as an ORF (open reading frame) with a function not yet certain. With 8 bases removed from V and 0 bases from J, the gap between germline ends came to 14 bases. This CDR3 has 14 amino acids. The CDR3 sequence: CASVEVRTSYEQYF. For the CDR3, the DNA is TGCGCCAGCGTGGAGGTCCGAACCTCCTACGAGCAGTACTTC.

The gene calls are TRBV5-5 and TRBJ1-4; 8 nucleotides match TRBD1. This CDR3 contains 14 residues. V lost 5 bases and J lost 7; bases outside the gene matches: 7. CDR1 SGHKS and CDR2 YYEKEE come from the germline V gene (reference sequence). In DNA, the CDR3 is TGTGCCAGCAGTGCAGGGGGCGCTATTGAAAAACTGTTTTTT. It translates to CASSAGGAIEKLFF.

This clone was observed a handful of times. The rearrangement joins TRBV5-6 to TRBJ1-6; D may be TRBD1 (5 bases). Germline V gives CDR1 SGHDT, CDR2 YYEEEE. CDR3 length equals 14 residues. V gave up 4 bases and J gave up 11 bases, with 16 bases separating them. CDR3 sequence: CASSAGRFRAPLHF. The CDR3 DNA reads TGTGCCAGCAGCGCGGGACGGTTTAGAGCACCCCTCCACTTT.

The V gene is TRBV5-1, the J gene TRBJ1-1, with D hard to call. Trimming took off 7 bases at V and 8 bases at J, with 12 bases between the two ends. This CDR3 contains 11 residues. Per germline, CDR1 SGHRS and CDR2 YFSETQ. CDR3: CASGETDEAFF. CDR3 bases: TGCGCCAGCGGAGAGACGGACGAAGCTTTCTTT.